This record concerns one TCR beta chain sequence. This sample stems from a study of cytomegalovirus exposure and HLA in healthy donors. At the level of the study: HLA-typed donors were the source of approximately 80 million unique TCRs held in an early data release.

The study ran its PCR with 60 Vbeta and 13 Jbeta primers. Some clones are missing from TCRdb's copy, which holds only in-frame ones; the method was immunoSEQ multiplex PCR. The sample lists 200,000 to 250,000 clones, 75% to 90% occurring once. V was clipped by 2 bases and J by 0 bases, with 11 bases between them. The CDR3 runs 16 residues. Germline V gives CDR1 MNHEY, CDR2 SMNVEV (reference sequence). Material: PBMCs. The genes are TRBV27 and TRBJ2-1, with TRBD2 as a possible D gene (5 bases). This TCR came from a boy between 2 and 10 years old in good health and CMV-seronegative. The CDR3 loop is CASSLEKRSSYNEQFF. Written as DNA, the CDR3 is TGTGCCAGCAGTTTAGAAAAGCGGAGCTCCTACAATGAGCAGTTCTTC.